These 17 T cell receptor beta chains were sequenced from one sample in a study of blood T cell repertoires in COVID-19 (TCRdb year 2020). Libraries were built with the immunoSEQ multiplex PCR assay. TCRdb re-hosts the immuneACCESS table, in-frame sequences only. Its copies lack some clones; in the studies checked, an unresolved V gene accounts for under half of them, and the cause for the rest is not known. This sample comprises about 210,000 clones, about four fifths of them detected only once. 2.5% of the sample comes from the top ten. Sequences were obtained from peripheral blood. Source of these receptors: a woman aged 40 to 55 with active or convalescent COVID-19.

The chain has TRBV29-1 and TRBJ1-6; D is uncertain. CDR1 and CDR2 (germline): SQVTM, ANQGSEA. The CDR3 consists of 14 residues. Trimming stripped 4 bases from V and 0 bases from J, with 7 bases between. As DNA, the CDR3 is TGCAGCGTTGCACAACGCTCCTATAATTCACCCCTCCACTTT. Translating gives CSVAQRSYNSPLHF.

CDR3 in amino acids: CSVSWGLEAFF. In DNA form, the CDR3 reads TGCAGCGTTTCGTGGGGCTTAGAAGCTTTCTTT. J is TRBJ1-1 and V is TRBV29-1; a possible D gene is TRBD1 (5 bases). The CDR3 runs 11 residues. The V gene lost 5 bases and the J gene lost 8 bases, with 12 bases spanning the gap. The germline CDR1 and CDR2 sequences are SQVTM and ANQGSEA.

V gene TRBV4-1 combines with J gene TRBJ1-4, with D unclear. V gave up 3 bases and J gave up 2 bases, with 7 bases separating them. From germline, CDR1 is MGHRA and CDR2 YSYEKL. The CDR3 is 14 residues long. For the CDR3, the DNA is TGCGCCAGCAGCCAGGAGGCGACTAATGAAAAACTGTTTTTT. Protein: CASSQEATNEKLFF.

This clone was observed a handful of times. The gene calls are TRBV5-1 and TRBJ1-3; 8 bases fit TRBD1. The CDR3 runs to 17 residues. V lost 0 bases, J lost 0 bases, and 5 bases stayed unmatched. The germline V gene has CDR1 SGHRS and CDR2 YFSETQ. The DNA of the CDR3 is TGCGCCAGCAGCTTGGTTGACAGGGGCGTCTCTGGAAACACCATATATTTT. This translates into CASSLVDRGVSGNTIYF.

The chain has TRBV3-1 (or the pseudogene TRBV3-2) and TRBJ2-7; TRBD1 aligns across 9 bases. The CDR3 totals 13 residues. J was trimmed by 6 bases and V by 3 bases; bases with no gene match: 3. Germline loops: CDR1 LGHDT, CDR2 YNNKEL (reference sequence). The CDR3: CASSQTGQGEQYF. The CDR3 region has the DNA TGTGCCAGCAGCCAGACGGGACAGGGCGAGCAGTACTTC.

The V and J genes are TRBV11-3 and TRBJ1-5; unclear D gene. The CDR3 is made up of 19 amino acids. V shed 5 bases and J shed 0 bases, with 23 bases lying between them. Per germline, CDR1 SGHNT and CDR2 YENEEA. CDR3 DNA: TGTGCCAGCAGCCCAGACCGGGGAGGTAGGTTTTTTAGCAATCAGCCCCAGCATTTT. Its protein product is CASSPDRGGRFFSNQPQHF. Filled out from reference TRBV11-3 and TRBJ1-5, the complete variable domain reads EAGVVQSPRYKIIEKKQPVAFWCNPISGHNTLYWYLQNLGQGPELLIRYENEEAVDDSQLPKDRFSAERLKGVDSTLKIQPAELGDSAVYLCASSPDRGGRFFSNQPQHFGDGTRLSIL.

The V call is TRBV12-3 or TRBV12-4, the J call TRBJ2-7; no definite D call. The ends were cut back, 3 bases at V and 3 bases at J, with 6 bases in the middle. The CDR3 contains 12 residues. CDR3 residues: CASSFLYYEQYF. CDR3 nucleotides: TGTGCCAGCAGTTTCTTGTACTACGAGCAGTACTTC.

This chain connects TRBV7-9 to TRBJ1-6; D is undetermined. The CDR3 covers 15 residues. Germline CDR1 SEHNR, CDR2 FQNEAQ (reference sequence). With 0 bases removed from V and 5 bases from J, the gap between germline ends came to 8 bases. The DNA of the CDR3 is TGTGCCAGCAGCTTAGCGTACTCTGATAATTCACCCCTCCACTTT. Translating gives CASSLAYSDNSPLHF.

The chain is built from TRBV7-2 and TRBJ1-5, with D perhaps TRBD1 (6 bases). This CDR3 is 13 amino acids long. Between the trimmed V and J ends, which lost 3 bases and 7 bases, there was a span of 10 bases. CDR1 SGHTA and CDR2 FQGNSA come from the germline V gene. The CDR3 loop is CASSFQGKQPQHF. The CDR3 DNA follows: TGTGCCAGCAGCTTTCAGGGGAAACAGCCCCAGCATTTT.

The V gene is TRBV28, the J gene TRBJ2-1, with TRBD1 matching over 9 bases. V gave up 2 bases and J gave up 6 bases; unmatched junction bases: 14. The CDR3 contains 18 residues. Germline V gives CDR1 MDHEN, CDR2 SYDVKM. In DNA, the CDR3 is TGTGCCAGCAGTTTAGTGGGGACAGGGAGGACTTTGGGCAATGAGCAGTTCTTC. Its protein is CASSLVGTGRTLGNEQFF. The full variable domain, its missing parts supplied by reference TRBV28 and TRBJ2-1, is DVKVTQSSRYLVKRTGEKVFLECVQDMDHENMFWYRQDPGLGLRLIYFSYDVKMKEKGDIPEGYSVSREKKERFSLILESASTNQTSMYLCASSLVGTGRTLGNEQFFGPGTRLTVL.

CDR3 coding DNA: TGTGCCATCAGTGATGAGGGGGGAGGGGACACTGAAGCTTTCTTT. Protein product: CAISDEGGGDTEAFF. The genes are TRBV10-3 and TRBJ1-1, with D maybe TRBD1 (6 bases). CDR3 length: 15 amino acids. Looked up from germline, CDR1 is ENHRY and CDR2 is SYGVKD. The V end lost 3 bases, the J end lost 3 bases, and 14 bases lay between the germline ends.

V gene TRBV19 combines with J gene TRBJ1-1; D is unresolved. Germline CDR1 is LNHDA and CDR2 is SQIVND (reference sequence). This CDR3 region has 15 residues. Trimming stripped 4 bases from V and 2 bases from J, with 14 bases between. CDR3 amino acids: CASSRTGPVNTEAFF. Here the CDR3 DNA reads TGTGCCAGTAGTAGGACTGGGCCGGTTAACACTGAAGCTTTCTTT.

The CDR3 bases are TGTGCCAGCAGCTTTAAGAGGGATCAGCCCCAGCATTTT. Protein product: CASSFKRDQPQHF. This chain uses TRBV7-8 with TRBJ1-5; the D is unclear. CDR1 is SGHVS, CDR2 FQNEAQ, per germline. CDR3 length: 13 amino acids. Trimming left V 3 bases short and J 5 bases short, with 8 bases between.

The chain has TRBV19 and TRBJ1-6; the match to TRBD1 covers 9 bases. Germline lookup yields CDR1 LNHDA and CDR2 SQIVND (reference sequence). V trimming: 3 bases; J trimming: 10 bases; junction bases outside the gene matches: 7. This CDR3 spans 15 amino acids. This CDR3 is CASSMPGQGLSPLHF. The CDR3 DNA follows: TGTGCCAGTAGTATGCCGGGACAGGGACTATCACCCCTCCACTTT.

This clone was counted a few times. The genes are TRBV11-2 and TRBJ1-5; tentatively, D is TRBD1 (6 bases). The CDR3 sequence is 14 residues long. CDR1 is SGHAT and CDR2 is FQNNGV in the germline V gene. The ends were cut back, 3 bases at V and 5 bases at J, with 11 bases in the middle. CDR3 sequence reads: CASSLDSPDQPQHF. For the CDR3, the DNA is TGTGCCAGCAGCTTGGACAGTCCGGATCAGCCCCAGCATTTT. Variable domain in full (rest from reference TRBV11-2 and TRBJ1-5): EAGVAQSPRYKIIEKRQSVAFWCNPISGHATLYWYQQILGQGPKLLIQFQNNGVVDDSQLPKDRFSAERLKGVDSTLKIQPAKLEDSAVYLCASSLDSPDQPQHFGDGTRLSIL.

The DNA of the CDR3 is TGTGCCAGCAGTTTAGGGGGGATCTTTAGTCAAGGCCCCTATGGCTACACCTTC. Translated: CASSLGGIFSQGPYGYTF. This chain connects TRBV27 to TRBJ1-2, with a weak D call TRBD1 (5 bases). The CDR3 runs 18 residues. CDR1 MNHEY and CDR2 SMNVEV come from the germline V gene (reference sequence). The V end lost 2 bases, the J end lost 4 bases, and 23 bases lay between the germline ends.

The count of this clone is one. The V gene is TRBV2, the J gene TRBJ2-3; 8 nucleotides match TRBD2. The CDR3 sequence is 15 residues long. Unmatched junction bases numbered 8, after V lost 5 bases and J lost 4 bases. Per the germline V gene, CDR1 is SNHLY and CDR2 is FYNNEI. The CDR3 bases are TGTGCCAGCAGTTATACGGGAGGGCAGCCAGATACGCAGTATTTT. Its protein is CASSYTGGQPDTQYF.